This entry lists 2 T cell receptor beta chains sequenced from one sample in a study of blood T cell repertoires in COVID-19. Clones were read by immunoSEQ multiplex PCR, and TCRdb kept only the in-frame ones, dropping some. The data hold about 26,000 clones, with roughly 84% observed a single time. The specimen sequenced was peripheral blood. The receptor source for this set is a human donor in a cohort sampled during active COVID-19.

Here the CDR3 reads CASKAPLGTGDETQYF. CDR3 bases: TGTGCCAGTAAGGCCCCGCTCGGGACAGGGGACGAGACCCAGTACTTC. The chain recombines TRBV19 with TRBJ2-5, with 10 nucleotides matching TRBD1. V lost 7 bases, J lost 5 bases, and 13 bases stayed unmatched. CDR1 is LNHDA and CDR2 is SQIVND in the germline V gene (reference sequence). The CDR3 has 16 residues.

This sequence joins TRBV5-1 and TRBJ1-2; 12 bases fit TRBD1. The germline CDR1 and CDR2 sequences are SGHRS and YFSETQ. J gave up 9 bases and V 2 bases, and 11 bases lay outside the gene matches. The CDR3 loop spans 16 amino acids. CDR3: CASSLGGQGASNSYTF. The CDR3 DNA reads TGCGCCAGCAGCTTAGGGGGACAGGGGGCGTCGAACAGCTACACCTTC.